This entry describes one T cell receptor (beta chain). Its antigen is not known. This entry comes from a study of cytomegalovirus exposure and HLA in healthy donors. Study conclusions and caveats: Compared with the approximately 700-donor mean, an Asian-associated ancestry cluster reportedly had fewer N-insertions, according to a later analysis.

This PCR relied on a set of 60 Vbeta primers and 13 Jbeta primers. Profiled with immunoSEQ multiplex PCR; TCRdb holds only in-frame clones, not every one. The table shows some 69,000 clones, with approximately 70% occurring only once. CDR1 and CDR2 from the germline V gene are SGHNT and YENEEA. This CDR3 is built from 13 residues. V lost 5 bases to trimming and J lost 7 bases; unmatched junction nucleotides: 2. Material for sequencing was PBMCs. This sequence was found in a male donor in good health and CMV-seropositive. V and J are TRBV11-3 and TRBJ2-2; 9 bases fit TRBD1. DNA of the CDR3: TGTGCCAGCAGCGGGACAGGGAGCGGGGAGCTGTTTTTT. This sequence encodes CASSGTGSGELFF.